The T cell receptor beta chain described here comes from a study of T cell changes during pregnancy in multiple sclerosis. Losses at the gene ends were 4 bases for V and 2 bases for J; bases not matched to a gene: 7. The germline V gene encodes CDR1 MGHRA and CDR2 YSYEKL. The CDR3 covers 15 residues. Assay: immunoSEQ multiplex PCR; the TCRdb copy retains only in-frame clones and omits some. The sample has 35,000 to 55,000 clones, less than 95% seen once. Here the sequenced sample was CD4+ T cells from peripheral blood mononuclear cells, taken in the third trimester of pregnancy. This TCR was sampled from a female donor with multiple sclerosis, enrolled in a pregnancy study. The J gene is TRBJ1-2, the V gene TRBV4-1; TRBD1 matches at 7 bases. CDR3 sequence reads: CASSREPTGNYGYTF. CDR3 sequence (DNA): TGCGCCAGCAGCCGAGAACCGACAGGGAACTATGGCTACACCTTC.